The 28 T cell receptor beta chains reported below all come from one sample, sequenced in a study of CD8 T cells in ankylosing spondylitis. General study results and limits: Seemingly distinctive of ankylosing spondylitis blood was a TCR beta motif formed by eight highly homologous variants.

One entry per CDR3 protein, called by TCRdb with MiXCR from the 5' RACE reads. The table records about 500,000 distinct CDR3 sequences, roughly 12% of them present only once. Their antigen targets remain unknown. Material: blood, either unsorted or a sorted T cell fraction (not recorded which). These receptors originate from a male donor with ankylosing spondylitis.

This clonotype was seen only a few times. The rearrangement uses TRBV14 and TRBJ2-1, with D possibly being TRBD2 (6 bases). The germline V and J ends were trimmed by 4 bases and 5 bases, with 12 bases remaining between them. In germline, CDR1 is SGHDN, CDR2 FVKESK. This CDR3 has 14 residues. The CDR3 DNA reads TGTGCCAGCAGCCCATACCAGCGGGACAATGAGCAGTTCTTC. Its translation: CASSPYQRDNEQFF.

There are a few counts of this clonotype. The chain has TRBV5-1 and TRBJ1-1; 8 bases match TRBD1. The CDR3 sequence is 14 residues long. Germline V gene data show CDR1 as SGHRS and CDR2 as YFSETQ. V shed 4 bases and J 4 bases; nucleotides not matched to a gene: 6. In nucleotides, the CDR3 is TGCGCCAGCAGCGCAGGACAGGGCAGCACTGAAGCTTTCTTT. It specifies CASSAGQGSTEAFF.

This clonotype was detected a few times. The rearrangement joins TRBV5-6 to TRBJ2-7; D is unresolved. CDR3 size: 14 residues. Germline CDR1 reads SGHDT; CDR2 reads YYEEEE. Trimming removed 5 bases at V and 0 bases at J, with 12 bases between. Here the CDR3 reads CASRSDGSSYEQYV. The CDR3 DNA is TGTGCCAGCAGGTCGGACGGGTCCTCCTACGAGCAGTACGTC.

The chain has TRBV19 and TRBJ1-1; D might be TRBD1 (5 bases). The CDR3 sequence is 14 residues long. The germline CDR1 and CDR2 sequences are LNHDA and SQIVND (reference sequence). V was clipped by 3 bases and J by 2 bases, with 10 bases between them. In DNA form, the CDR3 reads TGTGCCAGTAGTATCAACAGGCAAAACACTGAAGCTTTCTTT. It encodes CASSINRQNTEAFF.

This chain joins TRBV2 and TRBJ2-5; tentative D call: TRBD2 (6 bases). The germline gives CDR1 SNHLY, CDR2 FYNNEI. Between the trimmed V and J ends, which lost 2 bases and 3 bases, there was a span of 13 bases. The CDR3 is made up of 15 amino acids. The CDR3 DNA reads TGTGCCAGCAGTGAATTGACGGCGGGAAAAGAGACCCAGTACTTC. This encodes CASSELTAGKETQYF. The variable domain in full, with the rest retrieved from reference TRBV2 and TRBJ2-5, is EPEVTQTPSHQVTQMGQEVILRCVPISNHLYFYWYRQILGQKVEFLVSFYNNEISEKSEIFDDQFSVERPDGSNFTLKIRSTKLEDSAMYFCASSELTAGKETQYFGPGTRLLVL.

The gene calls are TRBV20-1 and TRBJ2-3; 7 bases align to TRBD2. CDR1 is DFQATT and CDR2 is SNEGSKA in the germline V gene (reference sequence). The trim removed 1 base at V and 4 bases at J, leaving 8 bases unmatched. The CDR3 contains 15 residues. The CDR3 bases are TGCAGTGCTAGAGGGCTAGCGGAGACATCAGATACGCAGTATTTT. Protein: CSARGLAETSDTQYF.

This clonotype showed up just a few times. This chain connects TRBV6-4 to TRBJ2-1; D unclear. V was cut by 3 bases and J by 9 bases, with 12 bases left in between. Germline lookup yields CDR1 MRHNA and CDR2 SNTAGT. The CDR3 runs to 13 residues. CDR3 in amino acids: CASSESSVGEQFF. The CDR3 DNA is TGTGCCAGCAGTGAGTCCTCCGTTGGTGAGCAGTTCTTC.

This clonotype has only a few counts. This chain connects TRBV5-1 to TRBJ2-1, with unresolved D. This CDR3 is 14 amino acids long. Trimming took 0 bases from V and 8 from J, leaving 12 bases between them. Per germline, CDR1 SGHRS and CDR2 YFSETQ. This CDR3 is CASSLVRSLDEQFF. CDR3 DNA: TGCGCCAGCAGCTTGGTGCGGTCCCTGGATGAGCAGTTCTTC.

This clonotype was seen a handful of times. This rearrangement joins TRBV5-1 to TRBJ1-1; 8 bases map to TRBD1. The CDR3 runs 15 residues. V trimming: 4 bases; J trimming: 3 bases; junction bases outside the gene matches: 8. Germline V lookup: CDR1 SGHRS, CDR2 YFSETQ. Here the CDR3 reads CASSPGQGRDTEAFF. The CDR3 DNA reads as TGCGCCAGCAGCCCAGGACAGGGTCGGGACACTGAAGCTTTCTTT.

The CDR3 reads CASAGTGTRNEQFF. CDR3 nucleotide sequence: TGTGCCAGCGCTGGAACCGGGACGAGAAATGAGCAGTTCTTC. The chain employs TRBV27 and TRBJ2-1; D may be TRBD1 or TRBD2 (5 bases each). The V end lost 8 bases, the J end lost 7 bases, and 18 bases lay between the germline ends. Germline V gives CDR1 MNHEY, CDR2 SMNVEV (reference sequence). The CDR3 spans 14 residues.

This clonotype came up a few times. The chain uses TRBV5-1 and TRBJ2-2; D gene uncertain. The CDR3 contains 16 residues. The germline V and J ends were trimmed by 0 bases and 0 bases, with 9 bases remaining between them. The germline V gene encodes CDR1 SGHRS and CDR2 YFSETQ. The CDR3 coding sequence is TGCGCCAGCAGCTTGGTATCGGACGCGAACACCGGGGAGCTGTTTTTT. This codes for CASSLVSDANTGELFF.

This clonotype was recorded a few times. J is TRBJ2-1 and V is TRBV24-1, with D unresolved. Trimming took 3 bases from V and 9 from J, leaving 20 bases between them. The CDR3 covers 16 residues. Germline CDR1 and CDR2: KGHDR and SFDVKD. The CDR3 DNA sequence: TGTGCCACCAGTGATCCTCGAGGTGGCCGAGCTTTTGAGCAGTTCTTC. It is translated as CATSDPRGGRAFEQFF.

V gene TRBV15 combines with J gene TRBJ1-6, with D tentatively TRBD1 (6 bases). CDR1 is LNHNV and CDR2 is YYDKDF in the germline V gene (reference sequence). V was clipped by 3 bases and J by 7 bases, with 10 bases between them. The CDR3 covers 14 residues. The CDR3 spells CATSSWTANSPLHF. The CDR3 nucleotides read TGTGCCACCAGCAGTTGGACAGCAAATTCACCCCTCCACTTT.

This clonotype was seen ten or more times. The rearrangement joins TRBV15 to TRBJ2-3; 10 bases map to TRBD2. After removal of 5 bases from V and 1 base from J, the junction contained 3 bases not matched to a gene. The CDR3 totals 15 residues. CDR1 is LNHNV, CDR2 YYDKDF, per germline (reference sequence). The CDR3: CATSGLAGGTDTQYF. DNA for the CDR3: TGTGCCACCAGCGGTCTAGCGGGAGGCACAGATACGCAGTATTTT.

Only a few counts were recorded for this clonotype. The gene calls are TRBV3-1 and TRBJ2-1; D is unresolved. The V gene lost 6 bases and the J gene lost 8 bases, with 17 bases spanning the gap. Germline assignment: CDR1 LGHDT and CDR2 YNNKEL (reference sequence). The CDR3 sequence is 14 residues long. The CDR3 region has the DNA TGTGCCAGCAGTATCGAGCCACTTAGCTATGAGCAGTTCTTC. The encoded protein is CASSIEPLSYEQFF.

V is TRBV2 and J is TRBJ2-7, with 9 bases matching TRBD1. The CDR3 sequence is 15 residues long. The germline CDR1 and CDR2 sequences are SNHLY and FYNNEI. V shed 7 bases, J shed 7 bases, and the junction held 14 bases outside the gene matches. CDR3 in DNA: TGTGCCAGCATCCCCACGACAGGGGGGAGGAGTGAGCAGTACTTC. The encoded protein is CASIPTTGGRSEQYF.

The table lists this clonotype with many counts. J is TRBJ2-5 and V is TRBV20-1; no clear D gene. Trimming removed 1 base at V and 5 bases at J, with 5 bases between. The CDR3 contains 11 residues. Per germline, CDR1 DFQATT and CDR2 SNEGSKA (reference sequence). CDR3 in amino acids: CSARARETQYF. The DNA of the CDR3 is TGCAGTGCTAGAGCCCGGGAGACCCAGTACTTC.

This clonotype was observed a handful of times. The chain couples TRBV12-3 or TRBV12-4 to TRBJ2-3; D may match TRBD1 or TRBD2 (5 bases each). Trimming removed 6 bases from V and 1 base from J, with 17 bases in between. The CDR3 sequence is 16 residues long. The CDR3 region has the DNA TGTGCCAGCAGCCCGGGACCAGAGTCCCGCACAGATACGCAGTATTTT. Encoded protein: CASSPGPESRTDTQYF.

CDR3 sequence reads: CSARMARGNSPLHF. As DNA, the CDR3 is TGCAGTGCTAGGATGGCGAGGGGGAATTCACCCCTCCACTTT. The chain recombines TRBV20-1 with TRBJ1-6; D perhaps matches TRBD1 (6 bases). The V end lost 3 bases, the J end lost 7 bases, and 13 bases lay between the germline ends. Germline CDR1 is DFQATT and CDR2 is SNEGSKA (reference sequence). This CDR3 is 14 amino acids long.

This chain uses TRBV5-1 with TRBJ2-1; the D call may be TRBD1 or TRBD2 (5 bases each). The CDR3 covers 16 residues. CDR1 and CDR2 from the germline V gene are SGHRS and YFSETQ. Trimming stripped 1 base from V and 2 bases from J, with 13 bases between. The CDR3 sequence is CASSLRGGSPYNEQFF. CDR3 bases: TGCGCCAGCAGCTTGAGGGGCGGGTCGCCCTACAATGAGCAGTTCTTC. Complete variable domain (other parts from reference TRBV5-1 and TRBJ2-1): KAGVTQTPRYLIKTRGQQVTLSCSPISGHRSVSWYQQTPGQGLQFLFEYFSETQRNKGNFPGRFSGRQFSNSRSEMNVSTLELGDSALYLCASSLRGGSPYNEQFFGPGTRLTVL.

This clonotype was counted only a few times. The CDR3 DNA sequence: TGCAGTGCTGGGGGGATTAACAATGAGCAGTTCTTC. It encodes CSAGGINNEQFF. The chain recombines TRBV20-1 with TRBJ2-1; TRBD2 is a possible D gene (6 bases). This CDR3 has 12 amino acids. The V end was cut by 5 bases, the J end by 5 bases, with 10 bases between. Germline values: CDR1 DFQATT, CDR2 SNEGSKA (reference sequence).

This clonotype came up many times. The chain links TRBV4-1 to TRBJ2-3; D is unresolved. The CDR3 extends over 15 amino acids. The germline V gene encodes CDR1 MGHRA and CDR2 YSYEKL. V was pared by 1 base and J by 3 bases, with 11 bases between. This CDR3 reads CASSQVHSMTDTQYF. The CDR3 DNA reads TGCGCCAGCAGCCAAGTTCACTCGATGACAGATACGCAGTATTTT.

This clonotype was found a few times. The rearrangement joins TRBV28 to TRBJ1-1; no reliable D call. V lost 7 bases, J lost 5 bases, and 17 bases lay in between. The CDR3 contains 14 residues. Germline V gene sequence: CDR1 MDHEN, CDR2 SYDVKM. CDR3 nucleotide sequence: TGTGCCAGCACAACAAGAACGGGCGCAACTGAAGCTTTCTTT. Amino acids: CASTTRTGATEAFF. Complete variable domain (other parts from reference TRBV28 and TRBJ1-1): DVKVTQSSRYLVKRTGEKVFLECVQDMDHENMFWYRQDPGLGLRLIYFSYDVKMKEKGDIPEGYSVSREKKERFSLILESASTNQTSMYLCASTTRTGATEAFFGQGTRLTVV.

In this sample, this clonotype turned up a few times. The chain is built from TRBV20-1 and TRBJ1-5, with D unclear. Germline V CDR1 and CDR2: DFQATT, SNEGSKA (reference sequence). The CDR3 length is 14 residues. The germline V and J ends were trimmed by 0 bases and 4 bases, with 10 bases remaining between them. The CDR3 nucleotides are TGCAGTGCTAGAGATTGGGCAAGTAATCAGCCCCAGCATTTT. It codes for CSARDWASNQPQHF.

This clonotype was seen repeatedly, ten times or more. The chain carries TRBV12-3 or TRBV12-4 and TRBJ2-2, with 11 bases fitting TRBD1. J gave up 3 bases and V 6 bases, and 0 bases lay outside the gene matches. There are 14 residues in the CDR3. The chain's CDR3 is CASRGQGDTGELFF. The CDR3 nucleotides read TGTGCCAGCAGGGGACAGGGGGACACCGGGGAGCTGTTTTTT.

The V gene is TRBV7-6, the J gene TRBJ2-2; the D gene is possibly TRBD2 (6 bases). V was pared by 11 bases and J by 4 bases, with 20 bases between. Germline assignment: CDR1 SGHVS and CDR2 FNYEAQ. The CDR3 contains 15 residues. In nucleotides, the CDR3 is TGTGCCGGCCGACTAGGGGCAGGCTTCACCGGGGAGCTGTTTTTT. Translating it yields CAGRLGAGFTGELFF.

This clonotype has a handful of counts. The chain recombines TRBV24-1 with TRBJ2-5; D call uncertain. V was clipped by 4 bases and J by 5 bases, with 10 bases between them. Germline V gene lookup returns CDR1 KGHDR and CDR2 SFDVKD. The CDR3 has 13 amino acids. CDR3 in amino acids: CATSEGSWETQYF. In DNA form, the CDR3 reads TGTGCCACCAGTGAGGGGTCGTGGGAGACCCAGTACTTC.

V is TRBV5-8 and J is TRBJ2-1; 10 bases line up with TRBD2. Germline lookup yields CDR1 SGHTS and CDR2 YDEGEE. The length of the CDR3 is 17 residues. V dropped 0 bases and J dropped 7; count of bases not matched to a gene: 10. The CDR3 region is CASSLVLEAGGLNEQFF. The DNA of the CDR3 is TGTGCCAGCAGCTTGGTCTTAGAAGCGGGAGGGCTAAATGAGCAGTTCTTC. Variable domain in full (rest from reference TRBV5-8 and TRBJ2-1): EAGVTQSPTHLIKTRGQQATLRCSPISGHTSVYWYQQALGLGLQFLLWYDEGEERNRGNFPPRFSGRQFPNYSSELNVNALELEDSALYLCASSLVLEAGGLNEQFFGPGTRLTVL.